This T cell receptor (beta chain) comes out of a study of blood T cells in healthy people across ages. A J-beta primer mix and a sample-barcoded 5' primer were used in a second PCR of roughly 6 to 12 cycles. TCRdb re-analysed the 5' RACE reads in MiXCR, keeping a single row per CDR3 protein. This table has more than 600,000 distinct CDR3 sequences, around 25% appearing once. Samples had at least 6.5 million PBMCs isolated from them. Germline V gene lookup returns CDR1 SGDLS and CDR2 YYNGEE. Trimming removed 4 bases from V and 8 bases from J; junction bases left unmatched: 18. This CDR3 is 17 amino acids long. The same specimen was also included in a second study, on T cells of mothers and their children.

J is TRBJ2-1 and V is TRBV9, with TRBD2 matching over 7 bases. The sequencing sample was made of blood. The TCR was taken from a boy aged 5-17 years in good health. CDR3 protein: CASSTSLGAGSPHEQFF. The DNA for the CDR3 is TGTGCCAGCAGCACTAGCCTAGGAGCGGGGTCCCCCCATGAGCAGTTCTTC. Full variable domain (missing parts from reference TRBV9 and TRBJ2-1): DSGVTQTPKHLITATGQRVTLRCSPRSGDLSVYWYQQSLDQGLQFLIQYYNGEERAKGNILERFSAQQFPDLHSELNLSSLELGDSALYFCASSTSLGAGSPHEQFFGPGTRLTVL.